The TCR beta chain described here comes from a study of blood T cells in healthy people across ages. A note on this clonotype: Antigen unknown.

Healthy individuals of Caucasian origin from Russia, aged roughly 6 to 100, served as donors. The authors isolated at least 6 million PBMCs per sample. With a J-beta primer mix and a sample-barcoded 5' primer, a second PCR ran about 6 to 11 cycles. TCRdb used MiXCR to reprocess the 5' RACE reads, holding one entry per CDR3 protein. The data show roughly 2 million distinct CDR3 sequences, around 48% seen once. The CDR3 length is 15 residues. CDR1 SGHRS and CDR2 YFSETQ come from the germline V gene. With V trimmed by 1 base and J by 7 bases, 6 bases remained unmatched. Whole-study results and caveats: For the donors, CMV status was unknown and possibly confounded expanded clonotype changes.

The gene calls are TRBV5-1 and TRBJ2-1, with 9 bases matching TRBD1. The specimen sequenced was blood. The TCR was taken from a woman in her thirties or forties in good health. The CDR3 sequence is CASSLPLGTGNEQFF. CDR3 sequence (DNA): TGCGCCAGCAGCTTGCCCCTAGGGACAGGGAATGAGCAGTTCTTC.